This note documents a single TCR beta chain sequence. Distinct nucleotide sequences in the sample also encode this CDR3. The sample belongs to a study of blood T cell repertoires in COVID-19. Across the study: Spain, Italy and the United States supplied samples that represented acute and convalescent COVID-19.

As processed by the authors: The authors estimated nucleated cell counts from reference gene primer amplification. TCRdb's copy holds only in-frame clones and misses some; the assay was immunoSEQ multiplex PCR. That table gives V, J and clone size, and the DNA gave D and trimming. In the table there are about 160,000 clones, around 85% of which are singletons. Seattle enrolled patients during active infection and tracked them longitudinally. The source of this sequence is a man of 80 years or more with COVID-19, enrolled during active disease. The specimen was peripheral blood.

Here the CDR3 DNA reads TGTGCCAGCAGCTTAACTCCCTCCTACAATGAGCAGTTCTTC. Protein: CASSLTPSYNEQFF. The chain has TRBV7-2 and TRBJ2-1; D gene ambiguous. The CDR3 is 14 residues long. V was cut by 2 bases and J by 0 bases, with 5 bases left in between. CDR1 is SGHTA, CDR2 FQGNSA, per germline.